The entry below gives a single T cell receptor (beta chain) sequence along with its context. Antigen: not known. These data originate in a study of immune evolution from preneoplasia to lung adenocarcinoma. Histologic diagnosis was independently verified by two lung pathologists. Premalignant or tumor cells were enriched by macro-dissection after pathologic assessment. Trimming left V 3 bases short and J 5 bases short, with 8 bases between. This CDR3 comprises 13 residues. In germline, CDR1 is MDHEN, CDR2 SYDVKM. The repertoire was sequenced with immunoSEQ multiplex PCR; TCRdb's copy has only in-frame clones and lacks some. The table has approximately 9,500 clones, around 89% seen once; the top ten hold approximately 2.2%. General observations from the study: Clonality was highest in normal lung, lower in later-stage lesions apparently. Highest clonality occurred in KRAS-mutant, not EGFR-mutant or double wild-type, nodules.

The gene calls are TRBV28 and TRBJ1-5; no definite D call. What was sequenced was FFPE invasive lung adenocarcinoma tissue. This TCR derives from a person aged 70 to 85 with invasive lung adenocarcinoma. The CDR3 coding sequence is TGTGCCAGCAGTTTGTATCTCGATCAGCCCCAGCATTTT. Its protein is CASSLYLDQPQHF.